This TCR beta chain was sequenced during a study of human T cells and chemical hapten exposure. Study as a whole: Weekly diphenylcyclopropenone doses were given to patients' scalps across the approximately 24-week study.

Many counts were recorded for this clonotype. TCRdb fed the RACE reads into MiXCR, producing one record per CDR3 protein. The repertoire has roughly 360,000 distinct CDR3 sequences, approximately 4.4% of them found once; the top ten carry under 3%. Between the trimmed V and J ends, which lost 3 bases and 2 bases, there was a span of 14 bases. CDR1 and CDR2 (germline): ENHRY, SYGVKD. The CDR3 is 16 residues long. Time point specified: patch test 1, 2 weeks after DPC sensitization. Treatment indicated: therapeutic diphenylcyclopropenone sensitization with weekly scalp DPC. At every patch-test visit, blood was drawn before the patch test was applied.

Sequences were derived from whole blood, sampled in connection with sensitization to the hapten diphenylcyclopropenone (DPC). This receptor was taken from a woman aged 45-60 years with alopecia areata. Some clones in this sample may be carry-over from other donors' samples. This chain uses TRBV10-3 with TRBJ1-5; D is uncertain. CDR3: CAISDGNRERNQPQHF. In nucleotides, the CDR3 is TGTGCCATCAGTGATGGTAACCGAGAGCGCAATCAGCCCCAGCATTTT.